This T cell receptor (beta chain) was identified in a study of cytotoxic CD8 clonotypes in ibrutinib-treated CLL. CDR3 length: 14 amino acids. Germline lookup yields CDR1 LNHNV and CDR2 YYDKDF (reference sequence). V gave up 5 bases and J gave up 8 bases; unmatched junction bases: 7. A note on this clone: The antigen remains unidentified.

Sequencing was designed to attain a depth spanning 1 in 200,000 to 1 in 1 million T cells. This table comes from immunoSEQ multiplex PCR, and its TCRdb copy is limited to in-frame clones, with some not included. This sample carries 57,000 or so clones, nearly 55% of them seen once, and the ten largest clones take about 24%. Study findings and constraints: Progressing patients had sampling times that differed from those of sustained-remission patients.

The specimen was PBMCs, collected at disease progression, from a patient treated with ibrutinib. The chain combines TRBV15 with TRBJ2-1; TRBD1 matches 9 bases. This TCR was recovered from a human donor with chronic lymphocytic leukemia. The CDR3 DNA follows: TGTGCCACCAGCTCGCGGACAGGGGTCGATGAGCAGTTCTTC. Translated: CATSSRTGVDEQFF.